This TCR beta chain derives from a study of CD8 T cells in Susac syndrome. This clonotype showed up just once. Negative isolation yielded CD4+ and CD8+ T cells, and FACS enriched TEMRA cells. Random hexamers served to reverse transcribe about 0.5 to 1 ug RNA. The immunoSEQ assay covered 54 Vbeta and 13 Jbeta segments for CDR3. Via MiXCR, TCRdb re-called the immunoSEQ multiplex PCR reads, giving one row per CDR3 protein. Of 110,000 or so distinct CDR3 sequences listed, approximately 93% were seen once; the top ten hold roughly 0.088%. Germline V gives CDR1 SGHRS, CDR2 YFSETQ. The CDR3 consists of 16 residues. V lost 3 bases to trimming and J lost 3 bases; unmatched junction nucleotides: 4.

The chain recombines TRBV5-1 with TRBJ2-2; 11 bases map to TRBD1. Sequencing used CD4+ T cells from PBMCs. The clonotype comes from a human donor with multiple sclerosis. The CDR3 bases are TGCGCCAGCAGCTGGAAGGGACAGGGGGACACCGGGGAGCTGTTTTTT. Encoded protein: CASSWKGQGDTGELFF.